The clone carrying this T cell receptor beta chain was counted between two and nine times. As originally analysed: Estimated nucleated cell counts came from reference gene primer amplification. TCRdb keeps only in-frame clones here, not all; method: immunoSEQ multiplex PCR. That table gives V, J and clone size, and the DNA gave D and trimming. The sample has 250,000 to 400,000 clones, 90% seen once; the top ten hold less than 3.5%. Germline-derived CDR1 and CDR2 are SGHTS and YDEGEE. Trimming at V came to 3 bases and at J to 0 bases, leaving 13 bases not matched to a gene. CDR3 length equals 18 residues. The entry originates in a study of blood T cell repertoires in COVID-19. Study-level background: Whether acute or convalescent, the COVID-19 samples came from the United States, Italy and Spain. In each case, the material was cDNA or gDNA derived from T cells, B-cell-depleted T cells, or PBMCs.

Seattle researchers signed up patients amid active infection and tracked them longitudinally. The gene calls are TRBV5-8 and TRBJ1-1, with 8 bases that match TRBD1. This TCR derives from a woman in her twenties or thirties with COVID-19, enrolled during active disease. Input material: peripheral blood. The CDR3 nucleotides read TGTGCCAGCAGCTGGGACGGGGCAGGGGGCAACATGAACACTGAAGCTTTCTTT. This encodes CASSWDGAGGNMNTEAFF.